The T cell receptor (beta chain) under discussion was sequenced for a study of spatial heterogeneity in lung cancer. The study's findings and limits: Higher tumor mutation counts went along with higher counts of expanded intratumoral alpha and beta TCRs. Quantities of ubiquitous and regional expanded TCRs paralleled ubiquitous and regional nonsynonymous mutations, respectively.

Documented time point: sample taken at primary tumor resection. Untreated early-stage non-small cell lung cancer patients, approximately 79 in total, were the donors. The germline gives CDR1 MNHNS, CDR2 SASEGT. V was cut by 4 bases and J by 5 bases, with 17 bases left in between. There are 15 residues in the CDR3. A unique molecular identifier was attached to every TCR cDNA molecule. Each CDR3 protein is one row after TCRdb ran MiXCR on the 5' RACE reads. This sample yields about 21,000 distinct CDR3 sequences, of which approximately 3% are seen a single time; 7.7% belongs to the top ten. Many counts were recorded for this clonotype. What it binds is not known.

Source: lung tumor tissue, taken at surgery. The chain couples TRBV6-1 to TRBJ1-1; tentatively, D is TRBD1 (5 bases). This TCR was sampled from a male donor with early-stage non-small cell lung cancer. The CDR3 loop is CASSARDGRGTEAFF. The CDR3 DNA reads as TGTGCCAGCAGTGCCCGCGACGGGCGGGGGACTGAAGCTTTCTTT.